What follows are 4 T cell receptor beta chains derived from one specimen sequenced in a study of early T cells in non-severe SARS-CoV-2 infection. TCRdb redid the calling of the 5' RACE reads with MiXCR, one entry per CDR3 protein. The repertoire holds about 21,000 distinct CDR3 sequences, with 4% as singletons. Sequenced: whole blood. All receptors come from an adult who was a healthcare worker with PCR-confirmed SARS-CoV-2 infection or an uninfected control (not recorded which).

By proportion, this clonotype is medium-sized. The chain has TRBV7-6 and TRBJ1-2; D perhaps matches TRBD1 (5 bases). Trimming removed 0 bases from V and 8 bases from J, with 13 bases in between. The CDR3 covers 14 residues. Per the germline V gene, CDR1 is SGHVS and CDR2 is FNYEAQ. The CDR3 nucleotides read TGTGCCAGCAGCTTAGCCGGACGGGGCCGAGGCTACACCTTC. It translates to CASSLAGRGRGYTF.

This clonotype was observed a few times. The V and J genes are TRBV3-1 and TRBJ2-3; D possibly corresponds to TRBD2 (5 bases). This CDR3 is 14 amino acids long. CDR1 and CDR2 (germline): LGHDT, YNNKEL (reference sequence). With 3 bases removed from V and 2 bases from J, the gap between germline ends came to 9 bases. CDR3 sequence reads: CASSHPGSTDTQYF. The CDR3 region has the DNA TGTGCCAGCAGCCACCCGGGGTCCACAGATACGCAGTATTTT.

As to this clonotype: This may be a read error: a much more frequent sequence differs by one nucleotide. V gene TRBV2 combines with J gene TRBJ2-3, with a tentative D call TRBD2 (7 bases). Trimming took 3 bases from V and 8 from J, leaving 12 bases between them. Germline V lookup: CDR1 SNHLY, CDR2 FYNNEI. The CDR3 runs to 13 residues. CDR3 DNA sequence: TGTGCCAGCAGTGATGGGGGGGGCGGTACGCAGTATTTT. This encodes CASSDGGGGTQYF. The variable domain in full, completed from reference TRBV2 and TRBJ2-3, reads EPEVTQTPSHQVTQMGQEVILRCVPISNHLYFYWYRQILGQKVEFLVSFYNNEISEKSEIFDDQFSVERPDGSNFTLKIRSTKLEDSAMYFCASSDGGGGTQYFGPGTRLTVL.

This clonotype was counted at least ten times. This rearrangement joins TRBV20-1 to TRBJ1-1; 10 bases match TRBD1. The CDR3 consists of 16 residues. The ends lost 1 base at V and 3 bases at J; junction bases unmatched: 8. CDR1 DFQATT and CDR2 SNEGSKA come from the germline V gene (reference sequence). In DNA, the CDR3 is TGCAGTGCTAGAGGGAGACAGGGGGCAATGGACACTGAAGCTTTCTTT. It translates to CSARGRQGAMDTEAFF.